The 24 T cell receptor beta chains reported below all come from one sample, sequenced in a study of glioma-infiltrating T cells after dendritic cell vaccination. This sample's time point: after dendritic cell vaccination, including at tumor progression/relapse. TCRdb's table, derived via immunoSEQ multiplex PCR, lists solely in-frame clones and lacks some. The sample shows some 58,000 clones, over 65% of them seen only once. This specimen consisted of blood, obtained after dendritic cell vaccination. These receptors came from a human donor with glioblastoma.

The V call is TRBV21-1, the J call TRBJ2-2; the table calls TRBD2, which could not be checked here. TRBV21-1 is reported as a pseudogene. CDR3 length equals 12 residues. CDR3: CASKGRTGELFF. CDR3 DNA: TGTGCCAGCAAGGGGAGGACCGGGGAGCTGTTTTTT.

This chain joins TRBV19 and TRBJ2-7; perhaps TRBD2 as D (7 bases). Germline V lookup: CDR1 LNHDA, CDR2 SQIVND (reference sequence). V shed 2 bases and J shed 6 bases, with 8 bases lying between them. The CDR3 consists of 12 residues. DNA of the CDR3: TGTGCCAGTAGTATAAGGGGGGGCGAGCAGTACTTC. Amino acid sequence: CASSIRGGEQYF.

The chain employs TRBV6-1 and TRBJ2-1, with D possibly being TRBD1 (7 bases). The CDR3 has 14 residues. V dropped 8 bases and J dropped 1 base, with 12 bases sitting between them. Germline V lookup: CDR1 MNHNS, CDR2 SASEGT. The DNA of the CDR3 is TGTGCCAGCGGGAGGACAGGTTCCTACAATGAGCAGTTCTTC. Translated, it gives CASGRTGSYNEQFF.

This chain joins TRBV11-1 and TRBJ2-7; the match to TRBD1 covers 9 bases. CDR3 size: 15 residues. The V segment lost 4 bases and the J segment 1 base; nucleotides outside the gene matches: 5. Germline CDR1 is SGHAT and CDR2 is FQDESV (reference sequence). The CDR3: CASSSGQGYSYEQYF. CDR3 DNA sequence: TGTGCCAGCAGCTCCGGACAGGGGTATTCCTACGAGCAGTACTTC.

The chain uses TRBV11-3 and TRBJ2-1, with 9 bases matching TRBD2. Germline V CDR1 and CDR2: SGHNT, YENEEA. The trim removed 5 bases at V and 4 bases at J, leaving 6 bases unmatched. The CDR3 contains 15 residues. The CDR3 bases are TGTGCCAGCAGCCATCCTAGCGGGACTTACAATGAGCAGTTCTTC. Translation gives CASSHPSGTYNEQFF. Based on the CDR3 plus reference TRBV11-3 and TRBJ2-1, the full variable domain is EAGVVQSPRYKIIEKKQPVAFWCNPISGHNTLYWYLQNLGQGPELLIRYENEEAVDDSQLPKDRFSAERLKGVDSTLKIQPAELGDSAVYLCASSHPSGTYNEQFFGPGTRLTVL.

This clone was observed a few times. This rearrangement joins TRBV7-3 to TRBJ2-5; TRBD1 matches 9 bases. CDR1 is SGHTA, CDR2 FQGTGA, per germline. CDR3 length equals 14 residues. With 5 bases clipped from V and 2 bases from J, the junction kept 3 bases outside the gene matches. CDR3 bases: TGTGCCAGCAGCGTCGGGACAGGGCAAGAGACCCAGTACTTC. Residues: CASSVGTGQETQYF.

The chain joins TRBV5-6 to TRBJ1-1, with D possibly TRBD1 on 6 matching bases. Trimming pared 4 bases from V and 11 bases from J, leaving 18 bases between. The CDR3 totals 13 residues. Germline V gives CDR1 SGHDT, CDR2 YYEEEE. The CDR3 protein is CASSPTYRARAFF. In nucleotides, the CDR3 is TGTGCCAGCAGCCCAACTTACAGGGCGCGGGCTTTCTTT.

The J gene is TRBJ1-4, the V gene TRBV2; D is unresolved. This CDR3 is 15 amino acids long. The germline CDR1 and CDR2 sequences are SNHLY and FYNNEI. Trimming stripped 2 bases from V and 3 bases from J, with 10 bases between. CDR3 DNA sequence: TGTGCCAGCAGTGAAAAGGTTGGAGCTAATGAAAAACTGTTTTTT. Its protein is CASSEKVGANEKLFF.

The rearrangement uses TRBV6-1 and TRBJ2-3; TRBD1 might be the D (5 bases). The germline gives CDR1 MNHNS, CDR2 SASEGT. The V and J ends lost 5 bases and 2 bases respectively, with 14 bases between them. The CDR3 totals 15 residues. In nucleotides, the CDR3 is TGTGCCAGCAGTCCTGTGGGGCTAATCACAGATACGCAGTATTTT. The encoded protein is CASSPVGLITDTQYF.

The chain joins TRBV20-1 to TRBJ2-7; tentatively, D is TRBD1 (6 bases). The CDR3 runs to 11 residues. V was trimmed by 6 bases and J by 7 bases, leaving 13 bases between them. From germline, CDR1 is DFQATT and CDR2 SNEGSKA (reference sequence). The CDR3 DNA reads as TGCAGTGCCCAGACAGGAGGAGAGCAGTACTTC. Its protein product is CSAQTGGEQYF.

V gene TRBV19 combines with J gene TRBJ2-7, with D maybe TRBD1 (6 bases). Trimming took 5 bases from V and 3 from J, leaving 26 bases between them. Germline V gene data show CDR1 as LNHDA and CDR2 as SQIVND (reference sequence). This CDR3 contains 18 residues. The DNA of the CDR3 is TGTGCCAGTAGTCCCGGACAGAGGGGACAAGTGTGGAACTACGAGCAGTACTTC. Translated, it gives CASSPGQRGQVWNYEQYF.

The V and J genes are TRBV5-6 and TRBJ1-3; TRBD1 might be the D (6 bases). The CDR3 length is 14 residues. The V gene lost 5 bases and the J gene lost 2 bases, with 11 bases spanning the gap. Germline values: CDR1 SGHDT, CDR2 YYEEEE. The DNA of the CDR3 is TGTGCCAGCAGTTACCAGGGGACTGGAAACACCATATATTTT. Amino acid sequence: CASSYQGTGNTIYF.

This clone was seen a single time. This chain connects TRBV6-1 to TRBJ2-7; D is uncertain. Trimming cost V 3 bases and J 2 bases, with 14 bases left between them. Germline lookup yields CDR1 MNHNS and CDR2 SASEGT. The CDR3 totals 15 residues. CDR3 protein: CASSDENAPAYEQYF. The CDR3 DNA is TGTGCCAGCAGTGATGAAAATGCGCCTGCCTACGAGCAGTACTTC.

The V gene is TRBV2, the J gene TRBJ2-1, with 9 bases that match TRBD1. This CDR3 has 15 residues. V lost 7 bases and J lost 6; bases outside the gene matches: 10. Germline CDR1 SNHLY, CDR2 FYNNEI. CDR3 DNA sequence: TGTGCCAGCACCCGCCGGACAGGGGATGGCAATGAGCAGTTCTTC. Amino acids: CASTRRTGDGNEQFF.

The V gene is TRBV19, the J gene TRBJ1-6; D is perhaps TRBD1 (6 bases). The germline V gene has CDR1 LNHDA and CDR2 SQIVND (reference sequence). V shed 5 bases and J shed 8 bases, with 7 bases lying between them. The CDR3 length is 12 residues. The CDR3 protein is CASSDRYSPLHF. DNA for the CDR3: TGTGCCAGTAGTGACAGGTATTCACCCCTCCACTTT.

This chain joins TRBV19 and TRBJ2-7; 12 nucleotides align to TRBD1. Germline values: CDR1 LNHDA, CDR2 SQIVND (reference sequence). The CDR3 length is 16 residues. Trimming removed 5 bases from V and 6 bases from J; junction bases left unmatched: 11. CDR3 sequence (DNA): TGTGCCAGTAGTTTGCCGGGACAGGGGGCAGGTGTCGAGCAGTACTTC. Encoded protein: CASSLPGQGAGVEQYF.

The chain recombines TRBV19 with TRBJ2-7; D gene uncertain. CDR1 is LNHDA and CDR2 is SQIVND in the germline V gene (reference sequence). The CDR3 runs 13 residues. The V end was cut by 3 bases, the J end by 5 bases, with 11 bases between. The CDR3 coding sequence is TGTGCCAGTAGTATTACGGTTACCCACGAGCAGTACTTC. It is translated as CASSITVTHEQYF.

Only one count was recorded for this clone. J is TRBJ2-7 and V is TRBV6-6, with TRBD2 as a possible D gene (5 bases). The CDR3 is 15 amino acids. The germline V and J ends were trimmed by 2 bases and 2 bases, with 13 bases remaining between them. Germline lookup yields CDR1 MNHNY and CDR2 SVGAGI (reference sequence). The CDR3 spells CASSYLGGLTYEQYF. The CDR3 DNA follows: TGTGCCAGCAGTTACCTTGGCGGGTTGACCTACGAGCAGTACTTC.

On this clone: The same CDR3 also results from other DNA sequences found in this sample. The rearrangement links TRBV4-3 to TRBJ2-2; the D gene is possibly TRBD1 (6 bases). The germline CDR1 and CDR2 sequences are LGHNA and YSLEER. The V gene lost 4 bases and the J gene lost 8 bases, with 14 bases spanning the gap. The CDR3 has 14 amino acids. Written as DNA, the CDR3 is TGCGCCAGCAGCCTCCGAGGGGGAACGGGGGAGCTGTTTTTT. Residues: CASSLRGGTGELFF.

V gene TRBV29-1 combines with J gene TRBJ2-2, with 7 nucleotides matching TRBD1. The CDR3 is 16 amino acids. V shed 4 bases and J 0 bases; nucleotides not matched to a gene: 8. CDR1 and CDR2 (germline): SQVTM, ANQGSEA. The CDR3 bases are TGCAGCGTTGCCGGGACAGTTACCGCGAACACCGGGGAGCTGTTTTTT. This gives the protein CSVAGTVTANTGELFF.

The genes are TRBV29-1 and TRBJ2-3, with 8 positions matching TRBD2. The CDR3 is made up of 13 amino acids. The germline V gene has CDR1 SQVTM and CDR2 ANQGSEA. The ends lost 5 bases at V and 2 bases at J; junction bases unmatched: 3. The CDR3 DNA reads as TGCAGCGTTACTAGCGGCGCCACAGATACGCAGTATTTT. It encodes CSVTSGATDTQYF.

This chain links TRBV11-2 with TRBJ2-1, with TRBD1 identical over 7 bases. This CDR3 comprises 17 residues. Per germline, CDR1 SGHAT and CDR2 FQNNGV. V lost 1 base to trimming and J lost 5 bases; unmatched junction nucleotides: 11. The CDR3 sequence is CASSLALWDRANNEQFF. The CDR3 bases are TGTGCCAGCAGCTTAGCTTTATGGGACAGAGCTAACAATGAGCAGTTCTTC. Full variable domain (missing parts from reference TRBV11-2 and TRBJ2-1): EAGVAQSPRYKIIEKRQSVAFWCNPISGHATLYWYQQILGQGPKLLIQFQNNGVVDDSQLPKDRFSAERLKGVDSTLKIQPAKLEDSAVYLCASSLALWDRANNEQFFGPGTRLTVL.

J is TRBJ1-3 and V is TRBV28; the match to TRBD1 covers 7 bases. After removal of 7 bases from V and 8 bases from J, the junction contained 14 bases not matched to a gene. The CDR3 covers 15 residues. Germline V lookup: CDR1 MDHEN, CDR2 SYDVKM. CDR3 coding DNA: TGTGCCAGCATATCCCAGTTTTCAGGGGGTCACACCATATATTTT. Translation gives CASISQFSGGHTIYF.

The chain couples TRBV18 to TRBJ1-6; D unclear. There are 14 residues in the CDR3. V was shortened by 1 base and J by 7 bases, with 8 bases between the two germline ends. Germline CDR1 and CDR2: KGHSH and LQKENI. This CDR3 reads CASSPLARNSPLHF. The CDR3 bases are TGTGCCAGCTCACCACTGGCCAGGAATTCACCCCTCCACTTT.